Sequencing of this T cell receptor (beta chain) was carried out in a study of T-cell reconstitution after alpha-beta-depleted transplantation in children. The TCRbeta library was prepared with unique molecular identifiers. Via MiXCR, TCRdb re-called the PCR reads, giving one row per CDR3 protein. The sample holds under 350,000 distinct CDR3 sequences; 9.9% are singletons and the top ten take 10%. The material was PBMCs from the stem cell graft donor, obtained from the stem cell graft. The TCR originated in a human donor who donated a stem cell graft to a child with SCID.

CDR3 sequence reads: CAGRDRDGQPQHF. The CDR3 region has the DNA TGTGCCGGCCGGGACAGGGACGGTCAGCCCCAGCATTTT. V gene TRBV6-1 combines with J gene TRBJ1-5; 9 positions match TRBD1. Looked up from germline, CDR1 is MNHNS and CDR2 is SASEGT. This CDR3 is built from 13 residues. Germline trimming cut 11 bases from V and 6 bases from J; bases unmatched to any gene: 8.